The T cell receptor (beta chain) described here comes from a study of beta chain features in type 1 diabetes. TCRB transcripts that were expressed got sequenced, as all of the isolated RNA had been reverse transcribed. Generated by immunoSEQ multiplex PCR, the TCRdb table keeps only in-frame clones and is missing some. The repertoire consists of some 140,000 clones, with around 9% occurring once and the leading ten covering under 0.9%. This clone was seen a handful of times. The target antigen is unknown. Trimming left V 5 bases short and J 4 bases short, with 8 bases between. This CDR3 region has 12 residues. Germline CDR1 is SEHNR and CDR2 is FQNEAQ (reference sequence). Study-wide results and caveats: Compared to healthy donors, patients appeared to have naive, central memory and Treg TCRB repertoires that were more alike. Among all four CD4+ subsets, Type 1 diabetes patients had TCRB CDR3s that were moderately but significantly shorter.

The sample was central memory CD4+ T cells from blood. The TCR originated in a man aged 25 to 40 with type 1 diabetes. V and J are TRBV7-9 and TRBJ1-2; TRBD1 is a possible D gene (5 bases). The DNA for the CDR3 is TGTGCCAGCAGCCCAGGGCTCTATGGCTACACCTTC. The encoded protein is CASSPGLYGYTF.